The 21 T cell receptor beta chains below were found in one sample sequenced in a study of control samples from healthy donors and cancer patients. TCRdb's copy holds only in-frame clones and misses some; the assay was immunoSEQ multiplex PCR. Counted here are 130,000 to 150,000 clones, roughly nine tenths occurring once; the ten biggest clones make up less than 5%. The sample taken for sequencing was blood. The origin of the receptors is a man aged 30 to 45 in good health.

V and J are TRBV7-6 and TRBJ2-5; D ambiguous. V lost 7 bases and J 0 bases, leaving 24 bases between the germline ends. Germline values: CDR1 SGHVS, CDR2 FNYEAQ. This CDR3 contains 18 residues. Written as DNA, the CDR3 is TGTGCCAGCACCGAATTGGCAAGAGGTGGTAGGAACCAAGAGACCCAGTACTTC. This gives the protein CASTELARGGRNQETQYF.

This chain connects TRBV4-2 to TRBJ2-7, with D tentatively TRBD2 (6 bases). With 3 bases removed from V and 0 bases from J, the gap between germline ends came to 6 bases. The V gene's germline CDR1 is LGHNA and CDR2 YNFKEQ. The CDR3 has 13 amino acids. The CDR3 DNA is TGTGCCAGCAGCCAGCGGGACTCCTACGAGCAGTACTTC. Translated: CASSQRDSYEQYF.

On this clone: The junction shows a germline mismatch at one end, possibly a read error. The J gene is TRBJ2-2, the V gene TRBV10-3, with 13 bases that match TRBD2. Looked up from germline, CDR1 is ENHRY and CDR2 is SYGVKD. CDR3 size: 14 residues. The CDR3 region has the DNA TGTGCCGTCAGAGGACTAGCGGGAGTCGGGGAGCTGTTTTTT. This codes for CAVRGLAGVGELFF.

This clone was observed once. The V and J genes are TRBV5-6 and TRBJ2-2; 9 nucleotides match TRBD1. CDR1 SGHDT and CDR2 YYEEEE come from the germline V gene. The V segment lost 4 bases and the J segment 4 bases; nucleotides outside the gene matches: 8. This CDR3 has 16 residues. CDR3 in DNA: TGTGCCAGCAGCGATACAGGGGGCGCGGGCACCGGGGAGCTGTTTTTT. Translation: CASSDTGGAGTGELFF.

This rearrangement joins TRBV7-3 to TRBJ2-3; 10 bases align to TRBD2. Germline V gives CDR1 SGHTA, CDR2 FQGTGA. CDR3 length: 21 amino acids. V shed 4 bases and J 5 bases; nucleotides not matched to a gene: 24. The CDR3 loop is CASSSRGPDPRTSGTLDTQYF. The CDR3, as DNA: TGTGCCAGCAGCTCCAGGGGGCCAGATCCCCGAACTAGCGGGACGTTAGATACGCAGTATTTT. Supplemented by reference TRBV7-3 and TRBJ2-3, the full variable domain reads GAGVSQTPSNKVTEKGKYVELRCDPISGHTALYWYRQSLGQGPEFLIYFQGTGAADDSGLPNDRFFAVRPEGSVSTLKIQRTERGDSAVYLCASSSRGPDPRTSGTLDTQYFGPGTRLTVL.

This clone has a handful of counts. The V call is TRBV5-5, the J call TRBJ2-7; D possibly matches TRBD1 or TRBD2 (5 bases each). The CDR3 is 13 amino acids. V lost 3 bases, J lost 2 bases, and 9 bases lay in between. Germline V gives CDR1 SGHKS, CDR2 YYEKEE (reference sequence). The CDR3 DNA sequence: TGTGCCAGCAGCTGGGACGGGACCTACGAGCAGTACTTC. Amino acids: CASSWDGTYEQYF.

V usage is TRBV7-9 and J usage is TRBJ1-5; D perhaps matches TRBD1 (5 bases). The CDR3 loop spans 15 amino acids. The V gene's germline CDR1 is SEHNR and CDR2 FQNEAQ (reference sequence). Trimming stripped 5 bases from V and 2 bases from J, with 13 bases between. The CDR3 region is CASSPGEGRNQPQHF. In DNA form, the CDR3 reads TGTGCCAGCAGCCCCGGAGAGGGACGCAATCAGCCCCAGCATTTT.

V is TRBV19 and J is TRBJ1-2; D not resolved. The V gene lost 3 bases and the J gene lost 5 bases, with 7 bases spanning the gap. The CDR3 sequence is 12 residues long. In germline, CDR1 is LNHDA, CDR2 SQIVND (reference sequence). CDR3 amino acids: CASSIKGYGYTF. The CDR3 DNA reads TGTGCCAGTAGTATCAAGGGATATGGCTACACCTTC. Variable domain in full (rest from reference TRBV19 and TRBJ1-2): DGGITQSPKYLFRKEGQNVTLSCEQNLNHDAMYWYRQDPGQGLRLIYYSQIVNDFQKGDIAEGYSVSREKKESFPLTVTSAQKNPTAFYLCASSIKGYGYTFGSGTRLTVV.

The rearrangement links TRBV5-1 to TRBJ1-2; TRBD1 matches 10 bases. V lost 0 bases, J lost 7 bases, and 3 bases stayed unmatched. CDR1 and CDR2 from the germline V gene are SGHRS and YFSETQ. The CDR3 loop spans 14 amino acids. CDR3 coding DNA: TGCGCCAGCAGCTTGGAGGGGACAGGGGTTGGCTACACCTTC. Encoded protein: CASSLEGTGVGYTF.

This chain links TRBV3-1 (or the pseudogene TRBV3-2) with TRBJ2-7; D may be TRBD1 (5 bases). This CDR3 is 15 amino acids long. The V gene lost 6 bases and the J gene lost 7 bases, with 22 bases spanning the gap. In germline, CDR1 is LGHDT, CDR2 YNNKEL (reference sequence). The CDR3 protein is CASSPMADPQGEQYF. The CDR3 coding sequence is TGTGCCAGCAGTCCCATGGCGGACCCCCAGGGAGAGCAGTACTTC.

The CDR3 DNA reads as TGCGCCAGCAGCTTTGAGGGCCGGGGGGAGACCCAGTACTTC. Protein sequence: CASSFEGRGETQYF. V and J are TRBV5-1 and TRBJ2-5; tentative D call: TRBD2 (6 bases). The ends were cut back, 2 bases at V and 5 bases at J, with 13 bases in the middle. Germline-derived CDR1 and CDR2 are SGHRS and YFSETQ. The CDR3 is 14 residues long.

This clone was picked up a small number of times. The V and J genes are TRBV7-3 and TRBJ2-5; 9 positions agree with TRBD2. Germline V CDR1 and CDR2: SGHTA, FQGTGA. The CDR3 totals 15 residues. The V and J ends lost 2 bases and 4 bases, in that order; junction bases with no gene match: 5. CDR3 nucleotide sequence: TGTGCCAGCAGCTTAGGGCTAGCGGGATTAGAGACCCAGTACTTC. It is translated as CASSLGLAGLETQYF.

This rearrangement joins TRBV18 to TRBJ2-1; the match to TRBD2 covers 12 bases. Germline-derived CDR1 and CDR2 are KGHSH and LQKENI. The CDR3 spans 17 residues. Losses at the gene ends were 5 bases for V and 0 bases for J; bases not matched to a gene: 5. CDR3 amino acids: CASSATSGGSSYNEQFF. CDR3 bases: TGTGCCAGCTCAGCGACTAGCGGGGGAAGCTCCTACAATGAGCAGTTCTTC. The full variable domain, rest sourced from reference TRBV18 and TRBJ2-1, is NAGVMQNPRHLVRRRGQEARLRCSPMKGHSHVYWYRQLPEEGLKFMVYLQKENIIDESGMPKERFSAEFPKEGPSILRIQQVVRGDSAAYFCASSATSGGSSYNEQFFGPGTRLTVL.

The chain employs TRBV29-1 and TRBJ2-7, with D unresolved. The germline CDR1 and CDR2 sequences are SQVTM and ANQGSEA. This CDR3 region has 11 residues. Deletions cut 4 bases from V and 6 bases from J, with 10 bases between. CDR3 bases: TGCAGCGTTGTAATGAGTTCCGAGCAGTACTTC. Amino acid sequence: CSVVMSSEQYF.

The genes are TRBV10-3 and TRBJ2-3; 11 positions match TRBD1. V gave up 8 bases and J gave up 4 bases; unmatched junction bases: 14. CDR3 length equals 17 residues. Germline CDR1 and CDR2: ENHRY and SYGVKD. The CDR3 spells CAIYFSSWDRGADTQYF. The DNA for the CDR3 is TGTGCCATCTACTTTTCTAGTTGGGACAGGGGGGCAGATACGCAGTATTTT.

The CDR3 loop reads CASSEGRGQGETQYF. The CDR3 nucleotides are TGTGCCAGCAGTGAGGGCAGGGGGCAGGGGGAGACCCAGTACTTC. The chain couples TRBV25-1 to TRBJ2-5, with 8 bases aligning to TRBD1. From germline, CDR1 is MGHDK and CDR2 SYGVNS. The V segment lost 3 bases and the J segment 5 bases; nucleotides outside the gene matches: 8. This CDR3 spans 15 amino acids.

Comment on this clone: Germline is not matched at one junction end, which may reflect a read error. The chain has TRBV7-7 and TRBJ2-5; 10 bases are a match to TRBD2. Germline V gene sequence: CDR1 SSHAT, CDR2 FNYEAQ (reference sequence). The CDR3 totals 16 residues. CDR3 loop: CASSSQRTSGQETQYF. CDR3 coding DNA: TGTGCTAGCAGCTCGCAGCGGACTAGCGGACAAGAGACCCAGTACTTC.

The rearrangement joins TRBV6-2 or TRBV6-3 to TRBJ2-1; TRBD2 matches 11 bases. Germline V gene data show CDR1 as MNHEY and CDR2 as SVGEGT. V lost 2 bases, J lost 8 bases, and 5 bases stayed unmatched. This CDR3 is built from 15 residues. This chain's CDR3 is CASSYGLAGGHEQFF. Written as DNA, the CDR3 is TGTGCCAGCAGTTACGGACTAGCGGGTGGCCATGAGCAGTTCTTC.

The sample holds a few counts of this clone. The chain links TRBV27 to TRBJ1-4; possible D gene TRBD1, 5 bases. V was cut by 4 bases and J by 7 bases, with 16 bases left in between. CDR3 size: 15 residues. In germline, CDR1 is MNHEY, CDR2 SMNVEV (reference sequence). The CDR3 DNA sequence: TGTGCCAGCAGTTCGCGGGGCTTAAAGGGTGAAAAACTGTTTTTT. It specifies CASSSRGLKGEKLFF.

J is TRBJ2-7 and V is TRBV27, with D perhaps TRBD2 (5 bases). The V end lost 5 bases, the J end lost 9 bases, and 20 bases lay between the germline ends. In germline, CDR1 is MNHEY, CDR2 SMNVEV (reference sequence). CDR3 length: 14 amino acids. The CDR3 DNA reads TGTGCCAGCAGTACCCAAAGGGAGCTACGAAGGCAGTACTTC. Translated: CASSTQRELRRQYF.

This chain uses TRBV27 with TRBJ2-7; unclear D gene. CDR1 and CDR2 (germline): MNHEY, SMNVEV (reference sequence). V lost 3 bases, J lost 5 bases, and 14 bases lay in between. The CDR3 extends over 14 amino acids. CDR3 DNA sequence: TGTGCCAGCAGTTTCGGTGGGGTGTCTAACGAGCAGTACTTC. Its protein product is CASSFGGVSNEQYF.